The 25 T cell receptor beta chains below were found in one sample sequenced in a study of T cells in localized non-small cell lung cancer. Data came from immunoSEQ multiplex PCR; TCRdb stores just in-frame clones and leaves some out. The data contain tens of thousands of clones, 80% to 85% of them seen just once; the ten biggest clones take up 15% to 20%. The sample here was peripheral blood mononuclear cells, taken before any cancer treatment. The receptors shown here come from a man aged 35-69 years with stage III lung adenocarcinoma.

J is TRBJ2-1 and V is TRBV30; D tentatively fits TRBD1 or TRBD2 (6 bases each). Looked up from germline, CDR1 is GTSNPN and CDR2 is SVGIG (reference sequence). V was shortened by 4 bases and J by 4 bases, with 11 bases between the two germline ends. The CDR3 is 13 residues long. The CDR3 sequence is CAWTQGGYNEQFF. CDR3 coding DNA: TGTGCCTGGACCCAAGGGGGGTACAATGAGCAGTTCTTC.

This sequence joins TRBV28 and TRBJ2-1; D is possibly TRBD1 or TRBD2 (5 bases each). CDR3 length: 15 residues. Trimming took 6 bases from V and 10 from J, leaving 22 bases between them. The germline gives CDR1 MDHEN, CDR2 SYDVKM. The CDR3 sequence is CASSLDSLGWGEQFF. CDR3 sequence (DNA): TGTGCCAGCAGCCTTGACAGTCTGGGCTGGGGGGAGCAGTTCTTC.

The chain links TRBV19 to TRBJ2-7; weak D call: TRBD1 (5 bases). This CDR3 region has 15 residues. V was cut by 1 base and J by 4 bases, with 14 bases left in between. Germline values: CDR1 LNHDA, CDR2 SQIVND (reference sequence). The CDR3: CASSIGPRAGYEQYF. CDR3 nucleotides: TGTGCCAGTAGTATAGGCCCCCGTGCAGGGTACGAGCAGTACTTC. Drawing the rest from reference TRBV19 and TRBJ2-7, the complete variable domain is DGGITQSPKYLFRKEGQNVTLSCEQNLNHDAMYWYRQDPGQGLRLIYYSQIVNDFQKGDIAEGYSVSREKKESFPLTVTSAQKNPTAFYLCASSIGPRAGYEQYFGPGTRLTVT.

The chain carries TRBV6-5 and TRBJ1-5; D unclear. CDR1 and CDR2 (germline): MNHEY, SVGAGI. The CDR3 runs to 14 residues. The V and J ends lost 2 bases and 4 bases respectively, with 9 bases between them. CDR3 sequence reads: CASSYGGVNQPQHF. The CDR3 nucleotides are TGTGCCAGCAGTTACGGTGGGGTTAATCAGCCCCAGCATTTT.

Here the CDR3 DNA reads TGTGCCAGCACCTTGGGGCAGGGGGCGAGGAAGACCCAGTACTTC. Protein: CASTLGQGARKTQYF. The V and J genes are TRBV2 and TRBJ2-5, with 8 positions matching TRBD1. CDR3 length equals 15 residues. Germline V lookup: CDR1 SNHLY, CDR2 FYNNEI. V shed 7 bases and J 6 bases; nucleotides not matched to a gene: 13.

The chain joins TRBV16 to TRBJ1-4; D is perhaps TRBD1 (6 bases). The CDR3 consists of 17 residues. V lost 1 base and J lost 0, with 12 bases in between. The germline gives CDR1 KGHSY, CDR2 FQNENV. CDR3 sequence reads: CASSQYRGPATNEKLFF. In nucleotides, the CDR3 is TGTGCCAGCAGCCAATATCGGGGGCCGGCAACTAATGAAAAACTGTTTTTT.

The CDR3 region has the DNA TGTGCCAGCAGCCCCACAGGGAAATCCAGGGATACGCAGTATTTT. This codes for CASSPTGKSRDTQYF. V usage is TRBV14 and J usage is TRBJ2-3; D is perhaps TRBD1 (6 bases). The V end lost 4 bases, the J end lost 6 bases, and 17 bases lay between the germline ends. Germline CDR1 and CDR2: SGHDN and FVKESK. CDR3 length: 15 residues.

The table lists this clone with a count of one. V is TRBV19 and J is TRBJ2-7, with D perhaps matching TRBD1 (6 bases). CDR3 length equals 16 residues. Germline CDR1 reads LNHDA; CDR2 reads SQIVND (reference sequence). Trimming cost V 4 bases and J 0 bases, with 16 bases left between them. The CDR3 sequence is CASSTPQGQSSYEQYF. CDR3 nucleotide sequence: TGTGCCAGTAGTACACCTCAAGGACAGAGCTCCTACGAGCAGTACTTC.

The rearrangement uses TRBV10-3 and TRBJ2-4, with 8 bases identical to TRBD1. The CDR3 is made up of 12 amino acids. Germline V gives CDR1 ENHRY, CDR2 SYGVKD. J gave up 5 bases and V 6 bases, and 0 bases lay outside the gene matches. The CDR3 DNA sequence: TGTGCCATCAGGGGACAGGAAAACATTCAGTACTTC. As protein: CAIRGQENIQYF.

This clone is a singleton in its sample. The chain couples TRBV27 to TRBJ1-1; D remains ambiguous. From germline, CDR1 is MNHEY and CDR2 SMNVEV (reference sequence). Trimming took 1 base from V and 1 from J, leaving 13 bases between them. The length of the CDR3 is 16 residues. The CDR3 DNA follows: TGTGCCAGCAGTTTATTCCAGACAACCTCGAACACTGAAGCTTTCTTT. Its protein is CASSLFQTTSNTEAFF.

The chain recombines TRBV7-2 with TRBJ2-7; D not resolved. Germline-derived CDR1 and CDR2 are SGHTA and FQGNSA. This CDR3 has 14 residues. Trimming pared 3 bases from V and 2 bases from J, leaving 11 bases between. The chain's CDR3 is CASSLNIRTYEQYF. CDR3 DNA: TGTGCCAGCAGCTTGAATATCCGAACCTACGAGCAGTACTTC. The variable domain in full, with the rest retrieved from reference TRBV7-2 and TRBJ2-7, is GAGVSQSPSNKVTEKGKDVELRCDPISGHTALYWYRQSLGQGLEFLIYFQGNSAPDKSGLPSDRFSAERTGGSVSTLTIQRTQQEDSAVYLCASSLNIRTYEQYFGPGTRLTVT.

V is TRBV2 and J is TRBJ2-1, with TRBD2 matching 7 bases. Germline values: CDR1 SNHLY, CDR2 FYNNEI. The CDR3 has 12 amino acids. The J segment lost 12 bases and the V segment lost 8 bases, leaving 10 bases of the junction unmatched. CDR3 amino acids: CASALGGVRQFF. The CDR3 coding sequence is TGTGCCAGCGCCCTGGGGGGGGTGCGGCAGTTCTTC.

This chain connects TRBV5-4 to TRBJ2-5; D is possibly TRBD1 (6 bases). The CDR3 runs 14 residues. Germline V gene lookup returns CDR1 SGHNT and CDR2 YYREEE (reference sequence). Trimming removed 4 bases at V and 1 base at J, with 11 bases between. CDR3 DNA: TGTGCCAGCAGCGGGAACAGGGCCCAAGAGACCCAGTACTTC. Translation: CASSGNRAQETQYF.

This chain links TRBV9 with TRBJ2-7; 7 bases are a match to TRBD1. Unmatched junction bases numbered 10, after V lost 4 bases and J lost 3 bases. Germline V gene sequence: CDR1 SGDLS, CDR2 YYNGEE. CDR3 length: 15 amino acids. The CDR3 DNA reads as TGTGCCAGCAGCCCAACCGGGACAGCCTTCTACGAGCAGTACTTC. Its protein product is CASSPTGTAFYEQYF.

This clone has a single count. This rearrangement joins TRBV4-1 to TRBJ1-1; perhaps TRBD1 as D (5 bases). The CDR3 spans 13 residues. Germline values: CDR1 MGHRA, CDR2 YSYEKL. Between the trimmed V and J ends, which lost 1 base and 6 bases, there was a span of 9 bases. The CDR3 here is CASSQVPTAEAFF. The CDR3 DNA reads as TGCGCCAGCAGCCAAGTCCCGACAGCTGAAGCTTTCTTT.

The V gene is TRBV5-1, the J gene TRBJ2-3, with D maybe TRBD2 (5 bases). This CDR3 contains 16 residues. Trimming left V 5 bases short and J 4 bases short, with 20 bases between. Germline loops: CDR1 SGHRS, CDR2 YFSETQ. CDR3 sequence reads: CASRAGAGIWADTQYF. The DNA for the CDR3 is TGCGCCAGCAGGGCGGGTGCTGGGATTTGGGCAGATACGCAGTATTTT.

V gene TRBV5-8 combines with J gene TRBJ1-2, with TRBD1 as a possible D gene (5 bases). Trimming shortened V by 10 bases and J by 4 bases, and 20 bases separated the two germline ends. Germline CDR1 is SGHTS and CDR2 is YDEGEE. This CDR3 contains 14 residues. CDR3 region: CASNRDASFYGYTF. The DNA for the CDR3 is TGTGCCTCCAACCGGGACGCCTCCTTCTATGGCTACACCTTC.

This rearrangement joins TRBV6-5 to TRBJ2-1; D is undetermined. This CDR3 spans 12 amino acids. Germline CDR1 is MNHEY and CDR2 is SVGAGI. V was pared by 2 bases and J by 5 bases, with 4 bases between. The CDR3 region is CASSYNDNEQFF. The CDR3 DNA follows: TGTGCCAGCAGTTACAATGACAATGAGCAGTTCTTC.

The chain has TRBV27 and TRBJ1-2; 7 nucleotides line up with TRBD1. The junction had 4 bases not matched to a gene; V was cut back by 6 bases and J by 0 bases. Germline lookup yields CDR1 MNHEY and CDR2 SMNVEV (reference sequence). There are 14 residues in the CDR3. Written as DNA, the CDR3 is TGTGCCAGCAGCAGAGGGACAGCTAACTATGGCTACACCTTC. It codes for CASSRGTANYGYTF.

This clone is labeled medium-sized. CDR3 amino acids: CASSGEQGMNNEQFF. CDR3 DNA sequence: TGTGCCAGCAGTGGGGAACAGGGTATGAACAATGAGCAGTTCTTC. This chain uses TRBV2 with TRBJ2-1; TRBD1 is a possible D gene (6 bases). The CDR3 length is 15 residues. V was clipped by 4 bases and J by 5 bases, with 15 bases between them. Germline V gives CDR1 SNHLY, CDR2 FYNNEI.

In its sample, this clone was seen once. The gene calls are TRBV4-2 and TRBJ2-1; D is undetermined. V dropped 2 bases and J dropped 10 bases, with 15 bases sitting between them. CDR3 length: 14 residues. Germline assignment: CDR1 LGHNA and CDR2 YNFKEQ. CDR3: CASSQPGRWSEQFF. Here the CDR3 DNA reads TGTGCCAGCAGCCAACCCGGGCGATGGTCAGAGCAGTTCTTC.

The chain links TRBV5-1 to TRBJ1-1, with D perhaps TRBD1 (5 bases). CDR3 size: 14 residues. V lost 2 bases, J lost 0 bases, and 8 bases lay in between. From germline, CDR1 is SGHRS and CDR2 YFSETQ. The CDR3 spells CASSFEGMNTEAFF. DNA of the CDR3: TGCGCCAGCAGCTTTGAGGGGATGAACACTGAAGCTTTCTTT.

V gene TRBV5-4 combines with J gene TRBJ2-5; 7 positions match TRBD1. CDR3 length: 14 residues. Germline-derived CDR1 and CDR2 are SGHNT and YYREEE (reference sequence). J lost 2 bases, V lost 0 bases, and 1 base had no gene match. CDR3 bases: TGTGCCAGCAGCTTGGGCAGGGGGCAAGAGACCCAGTACTTC. Protein: CASSLGRGQETQYF.

The chain links TRBV6-6 to TRBJ2-6; D is uncertain. Per the germline V gene, CDR1 is MNHNY and CDR2 is SVGAGI (reference sequence). This CDR3 spans 15 amino acids. Trimming shortened V by 2 bases and J by 0 bases, and 5 bases separated the two germline ends. The CDR3 loop is CASSYEISGANVLTF. The CDR3 nucleotides are TGTGCCAGCAGTTACGAGATCTCTGGGGCCAACGTCCTGACTTTC.

This clone has just one count. This chain uses TRBV7-6 with TRBJ1-1, with D perhaps TRBD1 (6 bases). The germline V gene has CDR1 SGHVS and CDR2 FNYEAQ. The CDR3 totals 13 residues. V was cut by 6 bases and J by 1 base, with 9 bases left in between. CDR3 sequence reads: CASRTGKNTEAFF. CDR3 bases: TGTGCCAGCAGAACAGGGAAGAACACTGAAGCTTTCTTT.